What follows describes a single T cell receptor (beta chain). What it binds is unknown. This sample stems from a study of regulatory T cells in long-lasting Graves disease. Overall study findings and caveats: Persistent disease preferred TRBV28, TRBJ1-2 and TRBJ2-5.

The germline V gene has CDR1 SGHAT and CDR2 FQNNGV. The CDR3 runs to 14 residues. Trimming stripped 5 bases from V and 3 bases from J, with 14 bases between. Sequencing libraries for TCR beta were prepared with iRepertoire HTBI primers and Arm-PCR of CDR3 regions. TCRdb re-analysed the multiplex PCR reads in MiXCR, keeping a single row per CDR3 protein. Of around 420,000 distinct CDR3 sequences listed, 15% were seen once; the top ten hold about 7.8%. The time point is: newly diagnosed GD, antithyroid drugs for less than 3 months. The TCR library was made from RNA extracted from PBMCs. The same data also went into a second study, on T cells in Graves' hyperthyroidism and ophthalmopathy. This second study says: On the basis of clinical symptoms, serum thyroxine and TRAb, thyroid ultrasound and orbital computed tomography, diagnoses were made.

Here the sequenced sample was peripheral blood mononuclear cells (PBMCs), taken at new diagnosis, from a patient treated with antithyroid drugs. The TCR originated in a woman in her thirties or forties with Graves disease. This rearrangement joins TRBV11-2 to TRBJ2-7, with a weak D call TRBD1 (5 bases). The CDR3 protein is CASSPDSGIYEQYF. The CDR3 coding sequence is TGTGCCAGCAGCCCCGACAGTGGGATCTACGAGCAGTACTTC.